The clone carrying this T cell receptor (beta chain) is medium-sized (0.01 to 0.1%). Its antigen is not known. Some clones are missing from TCRdb's copy, which holds only in-frame ones; the method was immunoSEQ multiplex PCR. This table has more than 15,000 clones, 74% appearing once. V dropped 4 bases and J dropped 0 bases, with 13 bases sitting between them. CDR1 is SEHNR and CDR2 is FQNEAQ in the germline V gene (reference sequence). The CDR3 runs 16 residues. The data were obtained in a study of somatic mutations in cytotoxic T cells in rheumatoid arthritis. Study overall: A subset of V beta antibody-stained T-cell populations was isolated by flow sorting, reaching nearly 100% purity, and this subset included V beta1+ cells that went on to TCRB sequencing.

Study observations and caveats: The largest CD8+ clone made up over 20% of CD8+ cells in about an eighth of the 65 patients. Among patients with rheumatoid arthritis, but not healthy controls, CD8+ clonality increased with age.

This receptor was identified in a man in his 60s in good health. The sequenced sample was CD8+ T cells sorted from blood. This chain uses TRBV7-9 with TRBJ2-1, with D perhaps matching TRBD1 (6 bases). The CDR3 here is CASSSNRVSSYNEQFF. In DNA, the CDR3 is TGTGCCAGCAGCTCCAACAGGGTCAGCTCCTACAATGAGCAGTTCTTC.